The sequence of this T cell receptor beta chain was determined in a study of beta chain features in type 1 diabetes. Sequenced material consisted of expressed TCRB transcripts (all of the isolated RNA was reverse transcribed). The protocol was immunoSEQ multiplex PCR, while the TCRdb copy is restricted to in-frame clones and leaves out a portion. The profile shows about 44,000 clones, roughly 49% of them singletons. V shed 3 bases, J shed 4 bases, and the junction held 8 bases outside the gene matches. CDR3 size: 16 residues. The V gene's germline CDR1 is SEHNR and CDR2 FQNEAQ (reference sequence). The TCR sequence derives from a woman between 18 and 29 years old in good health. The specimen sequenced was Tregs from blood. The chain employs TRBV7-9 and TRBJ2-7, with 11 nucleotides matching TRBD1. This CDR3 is CASSFTGTGGIYEQYF. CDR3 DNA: TGTGCCAGCAGCTTCACCGGGACAGGGGGAATTTACGAGCAGTACTTC.